This passage covers 18 T cell receptor beta chains from one sample sequenced in a study of OX40 agonist ivuxolimab in advanced cancers. Library prep was done by the immunoSEQ multiplex PCR assay. Drawn from immuneACCESS, this table holds only the in-frame rearrangements with V and J called that TCRdb kept. Clones are partly lost; checked studies trace under half to an unresolved V gene and leave the rest unexplained. In all, the sample holds 75,000 to 90,000 clones, and over 85% of those were seen once. The ten largest clones take up around 0.64% of the sample. The specimen was CD4+ or CD8+ T cells sorted from blood, collected in a trial of the OX40 agonist ivuxolimab. These receptors all stem from an adult with an advanced solid tumor such as melanoma, head and neck, liver or kidney cancer.

The chain carries TRBV9 and TRBJ2-3, with 11 bases matching TRBD2. The CDR3 length is 17 residues. Trimming at V came to 5 bases and at J to 4 bases, leaving 12 bases not matched to a gene. Germline CDR1 and CDR2: SGDLS and YYNGEE. The CDR3 loop is CASSPMTSGAFSDTQYF. For the CDR3, the DNA is TGTGCCAGCAGTCCGATGACTAGCGGGGCCTTTTCAGATACGCAGTATTTT.

The V gene is TRBV2, the J gene TRBJ2-5, with TRBD1 as a possible D gene (6 bases). The CDR3 is 13 residues long. Germline V gene data show CDR1 as SNHLY and CDR2 as FYNNEI. V dropped 6 bases and J dropped 2 bases, with 10 bases sitting between them. Here the CDR3 DNA reads TGTGCCAGCAGGCGGACAGTACAAGAGACCCAGTACTTC. Translation: CASRRTVQETQYF.

The chain combines TRBV5-1 with TRBJ2-7; 8 nucleotides align to TRBD1. CDR3 size: 14 residues. Germline CDR1 reads SGHRS; CDR2 reads YFSETQ. V gave up 2 bases and J gave up 0 bases; unmatched junction bases: 1. In nucleotides, the CDR3 is TGCGCCAGCAGCTTCGGACAGGGCTCCTACGAGCAGTACTTC. Encoded protein: CASSFGQGSYEQYF.

The chain joins TRBV4-2 to TRBJ1-2; D gene unclear. The V end was cut by 1 base, the J end by 4 bases, with 10 bases between. The germline CDR1 and CDR2 sequences are LGHNA and YNFKEQ. The CDR3 is 14 amino acids. In nucleotides, the CDR3 is TGTGCCAGCAGCCAAGGTCTGGAGATCTATGGCTACACCTTC. It translates to CASSQGLEIYGYTF.

The chain couples TRBV10-3 to TRBJ2-2; possibly TRBD1 for D (7 bases). The V gene lost 0 bases and the J gene lost 6 bases, with 14 bases spanning the gap. Germline CDR1 and CDR2: ENHRY and SYGVKD. This CDR3 has 16 residues. The CDR3 reads CAISESSQGGAGELFF. The CDR3 bases are TGTGCCATCAGTGAGTCATCCCAGGGGGGCGCCGGGGAGCTGTTTTTT.

The rearrangement joins TRBV5-4 to TRBJ2-2, with 15 nucleotides matching TRBD2. The V segment lost 0 bases and the J segment 5 bases; nucleotides outside the gene matches: 5. The length of the CDR3 is 18 residues. The germline V gene has CDR1 SGHNT and CDR2 YYREEE (reference sequence). The CDR3 is CASSLEGLAGGRTGELFF. Written as DNA, the CDR3 is TGTGCCAGCAGCTTGGAGGGACTAGCGGGAGGTAGGACCGGGGAGCTGTTTTTT.

This chain uses TRBV27 with TRBJ2-7; 9 bases are shared with TRBD1. Trimming removed 4 bases from V and 4 bases from J; junction bases left unmatched: 5. Germline CDR1 and CDR2: MNHEY and SMNVEV (reference sequence). The CDR3 is 14 residues long. Here the CDR3 reads CASSSDRGFYEQYF. The CDR3 nucleotides read TGTGCCAGCAGTTCGGACAGGGGTTTTTACGAGCAGTACTTC.

The table lists this clone with a few counts. The junction departs from germline at one end; a sequencing error may be responsible. The genes are TRBV25-1 and TRBJ2-5, with D possibly TRBD1 on 6 matching bases. The length of the CDR3 is 13 residues. CDR1 and CDR2 from the germline V gene are MGHDK and SYGVNS. CDR3 sequence: CASSEPGVEAQYF. In nucleotides, the CDR3 is TGTGCCAGCAGTGAACCAGGGGTAGAGGCCCAGTACTTC.

J is TRBJ2-5 and V is TRBV9, with D hard to call. The length of the CDR3 is 14 residues. The V and J ends lost 1 base and 4 bases respectively, with 11 bases between them. Germline-derived CDR1 and CDR2 are SGDLS and YYNGEE. CDR3 sequence reads: CASSVRVSPETQYF. The DNA for the CDR3 is TGTGCCAGCAGCGTAAGGGTTAGCCCAGAGACCCAGTACTTC.

The chain employs TRBV7-9 and TRBJ1-1, with TRBD1 as a possible D gene (5 bases). This CDR3 is built from 14 residues. Trimming took 6 bases from V and 7 from J, leaving 18 bases between them. The germline CDR1 and CDR2 sequences are SEHNR and FQNEAQ (reference sequence). The CDR3 spells CASRVSTQGGEAFF. The CDR3 DNA sequence: TGTGCCAGCAGGGTTTCCACCCAGGGAGGTGAAGCTTTCTTT.

The chain employs TRBV10-1 and TRBJ2-1, with 7 bases matching TRBD1. The CDR3 sequence is 12 residues long. Germline lookup yields CDR1 WNHNN and CDR2 SYGVQD (reference sequence). V lost 6 bases, J lost 6 bases, and 2 bases stayed unmatched. The CDR3 is CASSDRANEQFF. In DNA form, the CDR3 reads TGCGCCAGCAGCGACAGGGCCAATGAGCAGTTCTTC.

This chain connects TRBV10-1 to TRBJ2-2, with 11 bases lining up with TRBD1. The CDR3 is 17 amino acids. J was trimmed by 3 bases and V by 3 bases; bases with no gene match: 6. Germline V CDR1 and CDR2: WNHNN, SYGVQD (reference sequence). As DNA, the CDR3 is TGCGCCAGCAGTGACCCCGGACAGGGGGCGGACACCGGGGAGCTGTTTTTT. Its translation is CASSDPGQGADTGELFF.

V is TRBV5-5 and J is TRBJ2-7; D is ambiguous. CDR1 SGHKS and CDR2 YYEKEE come from the germline V gene (reference sequence). This CDR3 comprises 14 residues. Trimming left V 2 bases short and J 5 bases short, with 14 bases between. DNA of the CDR3: TGTGCCAGCAGCTTCTTCAGTCCCCAGGACGAGCAGTACTTC. The encoded protein is CASSFFSPQDEQYF.

This clone was found once. The chain has TRBV11-2 and TRBJ2-3, with 13 bases identical to TRBD2. The germline V gene encodes CDR1 SGHAT and CDR2 FQNNGV. Trimming took 4 bases from V and 2 from J; bases not matched to a gene: 9. The CDR3 runs to 18 residues. CDR3 bases: TGTGCCAGCAGCTCAGCCAGGACTAGCGGGAGTATCACAGATACGCAGTATTTT. Translation gives CASSSARTSGSITDTQYF.

V gene TRBV5-1 combines with J gene TRBJ2-3; 9 nucleotides line up with TRBD2. J lost 2 bases, V lost 1 base, and 11 bases had no gene match. CDR1 SGHRS and CDR2 YFSETQ come from the germline V gene. The CDR3 covers 18 residues. CDR3 residues: CASSLIGGLADYTDTQYF. The CDR3 DNA is TGCGCCAGCAGCTTGATTGGGGGACTAGCAGACTACACAGATACGCAGTATTTT.

The chain recombines TRBV6-6 with TRBJ2-7; D is uncertain. There are 14 residues in the CDR3. CDR1 is MNHNY, CDR2 SVGAGI, per germline (reference sequence). V dropped 1 base and J dropped 2 bases, with 9 bases sitting between them. DNA of the CDR3: TGTGCCAGCAGTTACTTGGCTCCGACCTACGAGCAGTACTTC. This gives the protein CASSYLAPTYEQYF.

V is TRBV25-1 and J is TRBJ2-7, with TRBD2 as a possible D gene (5 bases). The V gene lost 3 bases and the J gene lost 4 bases, with 22 bases spanning the gap. The CDR3 is 17 amino acids. Germline-derived CDR1 and CDR2 are MGHDK and SYGVNS. The CDR3 reads CASSDDLASWPGYEQYF. In nucleotides, the CDR3 is TGTGCCAGCAGTGACGACCTGGCTAGCTGGCCCGGGTACGAGCAGTACTTC.

This chain connects TRBV14 to TRBJ1-2; D uncertain. CDR1 SGHDN and CDR2 FVKESK come from the germline V gene. There are 15 residues in the CDR3. Trimming cost V 0 bases and J 6 bases, with 14 bases left between them. CDR3 coding DNA: TGTGCCAGCAGCCAAGAATCGGGCAGACGGGATGGCTACACCTTC. Its translation: CASSQESGRRDGYTF.